One and the same sample provided the 12 T cell receptor beta chains below, sequenced in a study of response to subunit inactivated influenza vaccine. One entry per CDR3 protein results from TCRdb running MiXCR on the RT-PCR reads. The repertoire holds about 520,000 distinct CDR3 sequences, with roughly 11% as singletons. Sequenced material: PBMCs from blood, taken about 6 weeks after vaccination. The receptors derive from a man aged 45 to 65 who received an inactivated influenza vaccine.

This clonotype was seen a handful of times. The rearrangement uses TRBV20-1 and TRBJ2-1; possibly TRBD1 for D (7 bases). Germline lookup yields CDR1 DFQATT and CDR2 SNEGSKA (reference sequence). Between the trimmed V and J ends, which lost 6 bases and 6 bases, there was a span of 18 bases. The CDR3 length is 14 residues. The CDR3 DNA sequence: TGCAGTGCCCAAAAGGGGGGACAGCCCAATGAGCAGTTCTTC. Protein: CSAQKGGQPNEQFF.

This clonotype has a handful of counts. The V gene is TRBV20-1, the J gene TRBJ2-1; 8 bases match TRBD1. J gave up 7 bases and V 0 bases, and 5 bases lay outside the gene matches. Germline V gene sequence: CDR1 DFQATT, CDR2 SNEGSKA (reference sequence). The CDR3 has 14 residues. The CDR3 spells CSARDRQGWNEQFF. Written as DNA, the CDR3 is TGCAGTGCTAGAGATCGACAGGGGTGGAATGAGCAGTTCTTC.

The chain uses TRBV10-2 and TRBJ1-2; D not certain. V dropped 8 bases and J dropped 2 bases, with 9 bases sitting between them. Germline assignment: CDR1 WSHSY and CDR2 SAAADI. This CDR3 spans 12 amino acids. CDR3 DNA: TGCGCCAGCGGTATAGGGAACTATGGCTACACCTTC. Translating it yields CASGIGNYGYTF.

This sequence joins TRBV20-1 and TRBJ2-7, with 8 bases identical to TRBD2. The CDR3 covers 15 residues. The J segment lost 6 bases and the V segment lost 0 bases, leaving 10 bases of the junction unmatched. Germline loops: CDR1 DFQATT, CDR2 SNEGSKA (reference sequence). CDR3 amino acids: CSARDIYSGSFEQYF. CDR3 sequence (DNA): TGCAGTGCTAGAGATATATACAGCGGGAGTTTCGAGCAGTACTTC.

This clonotype was detected a few times. The chain recombines TRBV5-1 with TRBJ2-2; tentatively, D is TRBD1 or TRBD2 (6 bases each). This CDR3 contains 15 residues. Trimming pared 6 bases from V and 0 bases from J, leaving 12 bases between. Germline loops: CDR1 SGHRS, CDR2 YFSETQ. CDR3 in amino acids: CASTQGGSNTGELFF. The DNA of the CDR3 is TGCGCCAGCACCCAAGGGGGGTCGAACACCGGGGAGCTGTTTTTT.

This clonotype was found many times. The junction departs from germline at one end; a sequencing error may be responsible. V is TRBV12-3 or TRBV12-4 and J is TRBJ2-3; D unclear. This CDR3 has 13 residues. The DNA of the CDR3 is TGTGCCAGCGGTTTCCCGACTGGAGATACGCAGTATTTT. This encodes CASGFPTGDTQYF.

In this sample, this clonotype turned up a few times. The gene calls are TRBV21-1 and TRBJ2-7; whether TRBD2, the table's D call, matches the DNA was not checked. TRBV21-1 is marked as a pseudogene. The CDR3 consists of 18 residues. This CDR3 is CASSKTLETPRDRNEQYF. CDR3 nucleotides: TGTGCCAGCAGCAAAACCCTCGAGACACCCCGAGATCGAAACGAGCAGTACTTC.

This clonotype has just a few counts. This sequence joins TRBV5-1 and TRBJ1-1, with 10 positions matching TRBD1. Germline loops: CDR1 SGHRS, CDR2 YFSETQ. CDR3 length: 17 residues. V lost 2 bases and J lost 1; bases outside the gene matches: 8. Here the CDR3 DNA reads TGCGCCAGCAGCTTTTTGTTCGGGACAGGGGCGAACACTGAAGCTTTCTTT. Protein sequence: CASSFLFGTGANTEAFF.

This clonotype was observed a few times. The V and J genes are TRBV29-1 and TRBJ2-7; 9 nucleotides line up with TRBD2. The CDR3 runs 13 residues. Trimming took 7 bases from V and 6 from J; bases not matched to a gene: 10. Germline-derived CDR1 and CDR2 are SQVTM and ANQGSEA. CDR3: CSATGTSLGEQYF. CDR3 nucleotides: TGCAGCGCTACCGGGACTAGCTTGGGCGAGCAGTACTTC.

This clonotype was observed a few times. The chain recombines TRBV29-1 with TRBJ2-1; a possible D gene is TRBD2 (6 bases). CDR3 length: 12 amino acids. Trimming took off 6 bases at V and 6 bases at J, with 12 bases between the two ends. CDR1 and CDR2 from the germline V gene are SQVTM and ANQGSEA. The CDR3 DNA is TGCAGCGTCGCTTTACTAGCCAATGAGCAGTTCTTC. It yields the protein CSVALLANEQFF.

The chain uses TRBV7-3 and TRBJ2-7; D is possibly TRBD2 (6 bases). Germline CDR1 and CDR2: SGHTA and FQGTGA. The CDR3 covers 15 residues. Trimming left V 5 bases short and J 5 bases short, with 19 bases between. Written as DNA, the CDR3 is TGTGCCAGCAGCACTTTGACTAGATCCCAGGACGAGCAGTACTTC. Its protein product is CASSTLTRSQDEQYF.

This clonotype was counted between two and nine times. The chain recombines TRBV18 with TRBJ1-1, with TRBD1 matching 7 bases. In germline, CDR1 is KGHSH, CDR2 LQKENI. V dropped 1 base and J dropped 8; count of bases not matched to a gene: 7. The CDR3 is 14 residues long. CDR3 region: CASSPRTGLTEAFF. CDR3 in DNA: TGTGCCAGCTCACCACGGACAGGCTTAACCGAAGCTTTCTTT.